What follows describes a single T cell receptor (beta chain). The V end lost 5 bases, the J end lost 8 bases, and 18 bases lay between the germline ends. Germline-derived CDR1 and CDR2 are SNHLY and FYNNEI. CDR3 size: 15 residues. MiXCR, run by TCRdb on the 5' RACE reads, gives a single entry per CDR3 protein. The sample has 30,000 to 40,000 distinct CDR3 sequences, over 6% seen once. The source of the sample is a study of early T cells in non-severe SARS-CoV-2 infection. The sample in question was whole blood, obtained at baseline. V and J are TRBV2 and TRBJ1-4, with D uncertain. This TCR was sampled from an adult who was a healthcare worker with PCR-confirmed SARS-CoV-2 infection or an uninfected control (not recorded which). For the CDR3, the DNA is TGTGCCAGCAGTCCTAACGGCGGGGTAGGAGAAAAACTGTTTTTT. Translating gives CASSPNGGVGEKLFF.